The clone carrying this TCR beta chain was observed a handful of times. Its antigen is undetermined. This sample is drawn from a study of beta chain features in type 1 diabetes. Study observations and caveats: Moderate but significant shortening of TCRB CDR3s was recorded in all four CD4+ subsets from Type 1 diabetes patients.

cDNA synthesis used the whole RNA isolate, giving expressed TCRB sequences. Produced via immunoSEQ multiplex PCR; TCRdb's table is partial and in-frame only. The sample records under 850,000 clones, 10% to 15% being singletons. Trimming removed 4 bases from V and 13 bases from J, with 16 bases in between. CDR1 is SQVTM and CDR2 is ANQGSEA in the germline V gene. This CDR3 has 11 residues. The chain is built from TRBV29-1 and TRBJ1-2, with no clear D. The specimen was naive CD4+ T cells from blood. The sequence was obtained from a young man with type 1 diabetes. CDR3 residues: CSVGALNHGTF. CDR3 DNA sequence: TGCAGCGTTGGCGCCCTTAACCACGGCACCTTC.